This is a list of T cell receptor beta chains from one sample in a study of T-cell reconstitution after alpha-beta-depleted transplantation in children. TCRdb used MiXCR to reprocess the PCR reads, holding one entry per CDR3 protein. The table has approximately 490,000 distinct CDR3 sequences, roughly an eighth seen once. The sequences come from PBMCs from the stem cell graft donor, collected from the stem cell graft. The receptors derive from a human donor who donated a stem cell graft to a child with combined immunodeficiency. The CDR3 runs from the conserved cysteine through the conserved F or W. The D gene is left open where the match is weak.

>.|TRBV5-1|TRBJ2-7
CASSLGEGRSYEQYF
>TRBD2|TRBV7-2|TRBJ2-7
CASSLARASGSDEQYF
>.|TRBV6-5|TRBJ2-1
CASSYKLDGSNEQFF
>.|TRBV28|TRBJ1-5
CASGPGANQPQHF
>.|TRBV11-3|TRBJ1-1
CASSLRRDTPFF
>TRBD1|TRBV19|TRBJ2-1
CASSIARGNNEQFF
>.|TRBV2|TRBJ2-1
CASTGTGPLGNEQFF
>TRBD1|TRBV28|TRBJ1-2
CASSLSRGQGGYGYTF
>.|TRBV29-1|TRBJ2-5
CSFRLGSWETQYF
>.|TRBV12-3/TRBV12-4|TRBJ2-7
CASSETDRGGQYF
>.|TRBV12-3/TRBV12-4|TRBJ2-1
CASSRRRGFPYNEQFF
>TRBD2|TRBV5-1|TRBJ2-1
CASRLGLAGGPDIEQFF
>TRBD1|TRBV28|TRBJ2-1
CASSFPQTGGDEQFF
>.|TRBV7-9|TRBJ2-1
CASSWTAGEYNEQFF
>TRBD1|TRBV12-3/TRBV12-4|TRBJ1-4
CASSSTGENEKLFF
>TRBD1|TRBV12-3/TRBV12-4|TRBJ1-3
CASSRQGVGNTIYF